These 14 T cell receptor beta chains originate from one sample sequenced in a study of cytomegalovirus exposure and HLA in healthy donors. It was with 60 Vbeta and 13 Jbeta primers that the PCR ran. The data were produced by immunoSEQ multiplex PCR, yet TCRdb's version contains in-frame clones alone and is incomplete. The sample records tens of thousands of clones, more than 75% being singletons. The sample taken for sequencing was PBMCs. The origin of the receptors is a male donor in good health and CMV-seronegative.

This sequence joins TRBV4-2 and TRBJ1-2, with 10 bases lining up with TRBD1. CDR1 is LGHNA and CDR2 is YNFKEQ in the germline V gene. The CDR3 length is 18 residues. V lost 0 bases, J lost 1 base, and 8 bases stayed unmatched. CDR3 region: CASSQDETGGAHNYGYTF. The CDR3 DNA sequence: TGTGCCAGCAGCCAAGACGAGACAGGGGGCGCCCATAACTATGGCTACACCTTC.

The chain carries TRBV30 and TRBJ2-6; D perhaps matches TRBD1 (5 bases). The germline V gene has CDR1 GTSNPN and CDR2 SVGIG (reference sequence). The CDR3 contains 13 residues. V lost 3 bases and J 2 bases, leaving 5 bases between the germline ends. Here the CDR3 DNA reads TGTGCCTGGAGGACAGCTGGGGCCAACGTCCTGACTTTC. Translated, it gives CAWRTAGANVLTF.

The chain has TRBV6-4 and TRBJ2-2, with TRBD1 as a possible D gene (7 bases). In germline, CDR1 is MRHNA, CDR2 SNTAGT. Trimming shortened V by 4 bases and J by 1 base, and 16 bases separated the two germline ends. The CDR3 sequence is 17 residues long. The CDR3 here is CASSVGRGAGNTGELFF. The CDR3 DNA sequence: TGTGCCAGCAGTGTCGGCAGGGGGGCGGGGAACACCGGGGAGCTGTTTTTT.

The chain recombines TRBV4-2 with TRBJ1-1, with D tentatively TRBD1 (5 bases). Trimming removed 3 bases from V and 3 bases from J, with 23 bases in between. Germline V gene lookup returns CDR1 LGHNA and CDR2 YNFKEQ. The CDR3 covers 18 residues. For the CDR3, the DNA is TGTGCCAGCAGCCACCCCGGGGGGAGGGGCTCCCAGGACACTGAAGCTTTCTTT. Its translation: CASSHPGGRGSQDTEAFF.

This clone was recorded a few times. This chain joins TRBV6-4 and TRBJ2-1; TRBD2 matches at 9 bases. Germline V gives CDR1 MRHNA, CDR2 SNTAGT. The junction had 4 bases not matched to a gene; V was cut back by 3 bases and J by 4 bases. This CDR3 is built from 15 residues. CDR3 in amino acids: CASSEASGNYNEQFF. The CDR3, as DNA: TGTGCCAGCAGTGAGGCTAGCGGGAATTACAATGAGCAGTTCTTC.

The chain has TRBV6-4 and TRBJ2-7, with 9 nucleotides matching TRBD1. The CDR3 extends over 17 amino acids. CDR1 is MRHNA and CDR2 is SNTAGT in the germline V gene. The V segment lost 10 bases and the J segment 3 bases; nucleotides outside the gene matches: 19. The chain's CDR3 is CATFKSTGGGLFYEQYF. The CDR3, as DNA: TGTGCCACCTTCAAATCCACAGGGGGCGGTTTGTTCTACGAGCAGTACTTC.

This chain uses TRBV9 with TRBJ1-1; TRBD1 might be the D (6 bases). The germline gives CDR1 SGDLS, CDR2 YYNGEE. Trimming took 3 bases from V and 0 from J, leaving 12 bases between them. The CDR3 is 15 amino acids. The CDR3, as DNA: TGTGCCAGCAGCGGGGGGGGACACTTGAACACTGAAGCTTTCTTT. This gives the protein CASSGGGHLNTEAFF.

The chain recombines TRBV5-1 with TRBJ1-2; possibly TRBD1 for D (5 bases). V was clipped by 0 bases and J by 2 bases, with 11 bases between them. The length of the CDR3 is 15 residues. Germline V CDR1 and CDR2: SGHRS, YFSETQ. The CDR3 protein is CASSLGPTENYGYTF. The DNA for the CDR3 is TGCGCCAGCAGCTTGGGTCCGACAGAGAACTATGGCTACACCTTC.

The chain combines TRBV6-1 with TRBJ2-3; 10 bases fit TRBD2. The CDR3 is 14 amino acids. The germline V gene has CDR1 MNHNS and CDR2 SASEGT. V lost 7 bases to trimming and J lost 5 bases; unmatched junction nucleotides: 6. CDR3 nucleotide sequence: TGTGCCAGCAAAACTAGCGGGGCGGGAGATACGCAGTATTTT. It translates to CASKTSGAGDTQYF.

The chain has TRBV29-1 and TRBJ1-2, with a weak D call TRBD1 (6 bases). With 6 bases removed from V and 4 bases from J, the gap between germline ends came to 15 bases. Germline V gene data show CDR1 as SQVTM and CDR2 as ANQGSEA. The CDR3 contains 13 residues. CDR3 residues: CSVDATGSYGYTF. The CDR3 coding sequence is TGCAGCGTAGACGCAACAGGGAGCTATGGCTACACCTTC.

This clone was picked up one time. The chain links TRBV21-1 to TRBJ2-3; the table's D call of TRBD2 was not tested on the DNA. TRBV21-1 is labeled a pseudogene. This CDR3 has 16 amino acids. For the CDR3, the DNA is TGTGCCAGCAGCAAAGAAAGGCGGGGTAGGTCAGATACGCAGTATTTT. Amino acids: CASSKERRGRSDTQYF.

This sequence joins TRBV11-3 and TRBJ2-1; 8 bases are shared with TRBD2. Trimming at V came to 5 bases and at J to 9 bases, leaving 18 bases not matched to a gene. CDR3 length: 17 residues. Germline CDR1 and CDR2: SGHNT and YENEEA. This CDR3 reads CASSPALGRGADIEQFF. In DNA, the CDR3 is TGTGCCAGCAGCCCCGCCCTCGGGCGGGGGGCCGACATTGAGCAGTTCTTC.

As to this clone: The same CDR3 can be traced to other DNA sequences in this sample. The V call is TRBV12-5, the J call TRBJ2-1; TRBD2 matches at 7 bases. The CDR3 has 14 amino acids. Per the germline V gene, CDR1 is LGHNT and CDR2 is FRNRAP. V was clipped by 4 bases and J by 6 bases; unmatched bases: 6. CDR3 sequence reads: CASGSLAVINEQFF. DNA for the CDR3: TGTGCTAGTGGTTCCCTAGCGGTGATCAATGAGCAGTTCTTC.

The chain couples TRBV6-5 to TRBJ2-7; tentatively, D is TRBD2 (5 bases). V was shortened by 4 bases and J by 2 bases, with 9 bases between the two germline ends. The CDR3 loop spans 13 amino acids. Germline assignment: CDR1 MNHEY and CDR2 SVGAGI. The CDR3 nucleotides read TGTGCCAGCAGTTCGGGGAGACCCTACGAGCAGTACTTC. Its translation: CASSSGRPYEQYF.